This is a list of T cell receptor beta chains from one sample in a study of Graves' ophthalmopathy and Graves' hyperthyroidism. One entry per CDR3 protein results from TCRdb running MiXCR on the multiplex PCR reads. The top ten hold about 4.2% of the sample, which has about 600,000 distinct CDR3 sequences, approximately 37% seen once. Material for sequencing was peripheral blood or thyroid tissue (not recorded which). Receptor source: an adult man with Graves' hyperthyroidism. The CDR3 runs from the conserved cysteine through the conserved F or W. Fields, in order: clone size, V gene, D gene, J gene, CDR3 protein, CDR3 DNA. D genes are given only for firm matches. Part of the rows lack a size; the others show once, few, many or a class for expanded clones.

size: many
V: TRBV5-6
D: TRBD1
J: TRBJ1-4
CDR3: CASSLTGGADEKLFF
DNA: TGTGCCAGCAGCTTGACAGGGGGCGCGGATGAAAAACTGTTTTTT

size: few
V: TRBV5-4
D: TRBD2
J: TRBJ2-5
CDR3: CASSPGLAGGGEKETQYF
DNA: TGTGCCAGCTCACCGGGACTAGCGGGAGGCGGGGAAAAAGAGACCCAGTACTTC

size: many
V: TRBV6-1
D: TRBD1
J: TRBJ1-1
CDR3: CASSARQGDGTEAFF
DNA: TGTGCCAGCAGTGCAAGACAGGGGGATGGCACTGAAGCTTTCTTT

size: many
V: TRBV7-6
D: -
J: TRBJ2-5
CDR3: CASSLMTGTQETQYF
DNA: TGTGCCAGCAGCCTAATGACGGGGACTCAAGAGACCCAGTACTTC

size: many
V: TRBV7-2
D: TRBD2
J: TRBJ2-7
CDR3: CASSLAHSGSAEQYF
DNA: TGTGCCAGCAGCTTAGCCCATAGCGGGAGTGCTGAGCAGTACTTC

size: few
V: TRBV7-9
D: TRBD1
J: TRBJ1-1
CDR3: CASSSPGRGSTEAFF
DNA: TGTGCCAGCAGCTCCCCCGGCAGGGGGAGCACTGAAGCTTTCTTT

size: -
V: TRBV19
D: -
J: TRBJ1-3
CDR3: CASSIFFVTALHSGNTIYF
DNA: TGTGCCAGTAGTATTTTTTTTGTTACCGCACTGCACTCTGGAAACACCATATATTTT

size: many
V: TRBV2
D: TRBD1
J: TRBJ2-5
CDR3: CASRDGQGQETQYF
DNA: TGTGCCAGCAGAGACGGACAGGGGCAAGAGACCCAGTACTTC

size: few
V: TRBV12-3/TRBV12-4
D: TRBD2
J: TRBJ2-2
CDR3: CASTNLETSGTGELFF
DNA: TGTGCCAGCACCAATCTAGAGACTAGCGGCACCGGGGAGCTGTTTTTT

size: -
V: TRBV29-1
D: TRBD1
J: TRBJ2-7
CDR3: CSVGQGGEQYF
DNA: TGCAGCGTTGGACAGGGGGGCGAGCAGTACTTC

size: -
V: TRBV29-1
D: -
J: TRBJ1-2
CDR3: CSVEGKRSRAGYGYTF
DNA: TGCAGCGTTGAGGGGAAGAGGAGCAGGGCGGGATATGGCTACACCTTC

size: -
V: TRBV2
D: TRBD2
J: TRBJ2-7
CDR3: CASRDTSGSANEQYF
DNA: TGTGCCAGCAGGGACACTAGCGGGAGTGCGAATGAGCAGTACTTC

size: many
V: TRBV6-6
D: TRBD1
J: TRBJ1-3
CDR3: CASSSPTGRAGNTIYF
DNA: TGTGCCAGCAGTTCGCCGACAGGGAGGGCTGGAAACACCATATATTTT

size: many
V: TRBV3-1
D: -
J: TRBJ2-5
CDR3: CASSQDRGAQETQYF
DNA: TGTGCCAGCAGCCAAGATAGGGGGGCACAAGAGACCCAGTACTTC

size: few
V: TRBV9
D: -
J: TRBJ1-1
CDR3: CASSPFRGSPHTEAFF
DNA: TGTGCCAGCAGCCCCTTTAGGGGGTCCCCTCACACTGAAGCTTTCTTT

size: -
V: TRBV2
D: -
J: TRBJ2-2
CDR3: CATSSWTAQGAGELFF
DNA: TGTGCCACCTCGAGTTGGACGGCGCAAGGGGCTGGGGAGCTGTTTTTT

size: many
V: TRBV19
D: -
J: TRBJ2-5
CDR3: CASSQQKETQYF
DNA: TGTGCCAGTAGTCAACAAAAAGAGACCCAGTACTTC

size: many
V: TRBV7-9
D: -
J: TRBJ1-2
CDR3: CASSAPGNYGYTF
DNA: TGTGCCAGCAGCGCCCCAGGGAACTATGGCTACACCTTC

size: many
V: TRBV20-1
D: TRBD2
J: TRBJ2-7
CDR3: CSARPSGRRDEQYF
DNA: TGCAGTGCTAGGCCTAGCGGGAGGAGAGACGAGCAGTACTTC

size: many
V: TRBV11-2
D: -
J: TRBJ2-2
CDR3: CASIPGFWDTGELFF
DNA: TGTGCCAGCATCCCTGGCTTTTGGGACACCGGGGAGCTGTTTTTT

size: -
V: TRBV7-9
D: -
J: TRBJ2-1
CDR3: CASSLAQNSNNEQFF
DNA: TGTGCCAGCAGCTTAGCGCAGAACAGCAACAATGAGCAGTTCTTC

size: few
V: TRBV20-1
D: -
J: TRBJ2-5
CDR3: CSARVAYWRRQETQYF
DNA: TGCAGTGCTAGAGTTGCTTATTGGCGGAGACAAGAGACCCAGTACTTC

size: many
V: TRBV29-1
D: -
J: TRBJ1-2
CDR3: CSVSWDSPYGYTF
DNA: TGCAGCGTTTCGTGGGATTCCCCCTATGGCTACACCTTC

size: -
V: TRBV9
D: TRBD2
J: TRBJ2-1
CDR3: CASSYHRLAGGDEQFF
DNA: TGTGCCAGCAGCTACCACCGACTAGCGGGGGGTGATGAGCAGTTCTTC

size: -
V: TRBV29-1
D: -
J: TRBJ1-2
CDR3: CSVPREGGWGYTF
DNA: TGCAGCGTTCCCCGGGAGGGTGGATGGGGCTACACCTTC

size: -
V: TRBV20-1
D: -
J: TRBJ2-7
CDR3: CSAMSWVPPYEQYF
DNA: TGCAGTGCCATGTCGTGGGTACCTCCCTACGAGCAGTACTTC

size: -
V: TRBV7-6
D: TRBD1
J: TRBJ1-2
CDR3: CASSFSENRGIGYTF
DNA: TGTGCCAGCAGCTTCTCCGAGAACAGGGGGATTGGCTACACCTTC

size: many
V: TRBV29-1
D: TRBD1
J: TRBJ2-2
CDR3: CSVVGQGENTGELFF
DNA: TGCAGCGTTGTCGGACAGGGGGAGAACACCGGGGAGCTGTTTTTT

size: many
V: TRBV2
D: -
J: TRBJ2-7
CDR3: CASSGQVSSEQYF
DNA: TGTGCCAGCAGTGGGCAGGTCTCCTCCGAGCAGTACTTC

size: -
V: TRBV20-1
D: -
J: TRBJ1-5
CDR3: CSASSPTGQPQHF
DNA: TGCAGTGCCAGCTCACCCACGGGACAGCCCCAGCATTTT

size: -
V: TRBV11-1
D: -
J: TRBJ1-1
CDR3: CASSPGRLTEAFF
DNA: TGTGCCAGCAGTCCTGGGCGGCTCACTGAAGCTTTCTTT